One sample yielded the 15 T cell receptor beta chains listed below, sequenced in a study of CD8 T cells in ankylosing spondylitis. TCRdb independently ran MiXCR on the 5' RACE reads; one entry per CDR3 protein. The table includes fewer than 200,000 distinct CDR3 sequences, approximately 10% detected once. The material sequenced was blood, either unsorted or a sorted T cell fraction (not recorded which). These receptor sequences come from a female donor with ankylosing spondylitis or in good health (not recorded which).

The V and J genes are TRBV12-3 or TRBV12-4 and TRBJ2-1, with 11 bases that match TRBD1. Trimming took 4 bases from V and 12 from J; bases not matched to a gene: 11. There are 15 residues in the CDR3. CDR3 coding DNA: TGTGCCAGCAGTTCGGGACAGGGGGGTCTTGTTGGGCAGTTCTTC. Protein: CASSSGQGGLVGQFF.

In its sample, this clonotype was seen a few times. The rearrangement uses TRBV7-9 and TRBJ2-3; D ambiguous. The CDR3 length is 13 residues. Looked up from germline, CDR1 is SEHNR and CDR2 is FQNEAQ (reference sequence). V shed 5 bases and J shed 4 bases, with 10 bases lying between them. CDR3 DNA sequence: TGTGCCAGCAGCGGAAAGTCCGCAGATACGCAGTATTTT. Protein: CASSGKSADTQYF. Complete variable domain (other parts from reference TRBV7-9 and TRBJ2-3): DTGVSQNPRHKITKRGQNVTFRCDPISEHNRLYWYRQTLGQGPEFLTYFQNEAQLEKSRLLSDRFSAERPKGSFSTLEIQRTEQGDSAMYLCASSGKSADTQYFGPGTRLTVL.

The DNA of the CDR3 is TGTGCCAGCAGTCGAAGACAGGGTGCGACGACAAACTATGGCTACACCTTC. It specifies CASSRRQGATTNYGYTF. The chain carries TRBV7-9 and TRBJ1-2; 7 nucleotides agree with TRBD1. CDR1 SEHNR and CDR2 FQNEAQ come from the germline V gene (reference sequence). J was trimmed by 2 bases and V by 6 bases; bases with no gene match: 15. CDR3 length equals 17 residues.

The rearrangement links TRBV19 to TRBJ2-1; D may be TRBD1 (6 bases). The CDR3 has 14 amino acids. Trimming cost V 7 bases and J 8 bases, with 18 bases left between them. CDR1 and CDR2 (germline): LNHDA, SQIVND (reference sequence). In nucleotides, the CDR3 is TGTGCCAGTACGGGTCCAGGGACATTGCATGAGCAGTTCTTC. The encoded protein is CASTGPGTLHEQFF. Drawing the rest from reference TRBV19 and TRBJ2-1, the complete variable domain is DGGITQSPKYLFRKEGQNVTLSCEQNLNHDAMYWYRQDPGQGLRLIYYSQIVNDFQKGDIAEGYSVSREKKESFPLTVTSAQKNPTAFYLCASTGPGTLHEQFFGPGTRLTVL.

There are many counts of this clonotype. The chain recombines TRBV12-3 or TRBV12-4 with TRBJ2-1; 8 bases match TRBD2. The CDR3 contains 14 residues. Losses at the gene ends were 1 base for V and 10 bases for J; bases not matched to a gene: 6. The CDR3 protein is CASSLVAGGTEQFF. The DNA of the CDR3 is TGTGCCAGCAGTTTAGTGGCGGGGGGCACGGAGCAGTTCTTC.

In this sample, this clonotype turned up a few times. The V call is TRBV20-1, the J call TRBJ2-5; the match to TRBD1 covers 9 bases. Trimming at V came to 4 bases and at J to 4 bases, leaving 10 bases not matched to a gene. The germline V gene encodes CDR1 DFQATT and CDR2 SNEGSKA (reference sequence). This CDR3 is 15 amino acids long. CDR3 sequence (DNA): TGCAGTGCTATCCTCCTATCACAGGGGGCAGAGACCCAGTACTTC. It encodes CSAILLSQGAETQYF.

The chain joins TRBV11-2 to TRBJ1-5, with 7 bases fitting TRBD1. With V trimmed by 5 bases and J by 3 bases, 7 bases remained unmatched. The germline CDR1 and CDR2 sequences are SGHAT and FQNNGV. The CDR3 has 15 residues. CDR3 coding DNA: TGTGCCAGCAGCCCGCCGACAGGGCCCAATCAGCCCCAGCATTTT. Protein product: CASSPPTGPNQPQHF.

The sample holds a few counts of this clonotype. The chain links TRBV10-3 to TRBJ2-2, with D possibly being TRBD1 or TRBD2 (5 bases each). Trimming left V 7 bases short and J 2 bases short, with 17 bases between. CDR1 ENHRY and CDR2 SYGVKD come from the germline V gene. The CDR3 is made up of 16 amino acids. In DNA form, the CDR3 reads TGTGCCATCATGGGGGAAGGAGGAGCTAACACCGGGGAGCTGTTTTTT. The encoded protein is CAIMGEGGANTGELFF.

The chain carries TRBV19 and TRBJ2-5, with D maybe TRBD1 (6 bases). The CDR3 runs to 13 residues. V was clipped by 7 bases and J by 6 bases, with 15 bases between them. The germline gives CDR1 LNHDA, CDR2 SQIVND (reference sequence). CDR3 sequence reads: CASTSSQGKTQYF. DNA for the CDR3: TGTGCCAGTACGTCATCGCAGGGGAAGACCCAGTACTTC.

V gene TRBV6-5 combines with J gene TRBJ2-1; the D gene is possibly TRBD2 (5 bases). V lost 0 bases and J 10 bases, leaving 22 bases between the germline ends. The germline V gene has CDR1 MNHEY and CDR2 SVGAGI. CDR3 size: 17 residues. CDR3 residues: CASSYSIIQAFREEQFF. The CDR3, as DNA: TGTGCCAGCAGTTACTCGATTATTCAAGCCTTTCGGGAAGAGCAGTTCTTC.

This clonotype was observed a few times. V usage is TRBV7-9 and J usage is TRBJ1-1, with no clear D. CDR1 and CDR2 from the germline V gene are SEHNR and FQNEAQ (reference sequence). V was shortened by 1 base and J by 5 bases, with 14 bases between the two germline ends. The CDR3 length is 15 residues. The CDR3 region has the DNA TGTGCCAGCAGCTTAGGTGTCTCGGCGGGGACTGAAGCTTTCTTT. As protein: CASSLGVSAGTEAFF.

Only a few counts were recorded for this clonotype. The genes are TRBV27 and TRBJ2-7; D possibly corresponds to TRBD2 (6 bases). The CDR3 length is 15 residues. The V gene's germline CDR1 is MNHEY and CDR2 SMNVEV (reference sequence). V dropped 5 bases and J dropped 0 bases, with 14 bases sitting between them. The DNA of the CDR3 is TGTGCCAGCAGTCTGGGAGGTCCTCGCTCCTACGAGCAGTACTTC. Translated: CASSLGGPRSYEQYF.

This clonotype was seen a few times. The V call is TRBV4-3, the J call TRBJ2-7; D gene uncertain. The CDR3 runs 15 residues. Between the trimmed V and J ends, which lost 0 bases and 2 bases, there was a span of 11 bases. Germline V lookup: CDR1 LGHNA, CDR2 YSLEER. CDR3 nucleotides: TGCGCCAGCAGCCAAGAAACCAGCGACGCCTACGAGCAGTACTTC. As protein: CASSQETSDAYEQYF.

This clonotype has more than one count but fewer than ten. J is TRBJ2-2 and V is TRBV4-1, with D perhaps matching TRBD2 (5 bases). The CDR3 length is 14 residues. V was cut by 8 bases and J by 2 bases, with 12 bases left in between. Germline loops: CDR1 MGHRA, CDR2 YSYEKL. CDR3 in DNA: TGCGCCAGCTCCTCGGGGTCCAACACCGGGGAGCTGTTTTTT. This translates into CASSSGSNTGELFF.

The chain couples TRBV9 to TRBJ1-2; no clear D gene. CDR1 SGDLS and CDR2 YYNGEE come from the germline V gene. The germline V and J ends were trimmed by 0 bases and 7 bases, with 13 bases remaining between them. The CDR3 has 14 residues. CDR3 DNA: TGTGCCAGCAGCGTAGTGGATCAGGACCGTGGCTACACCTTC. The encoded protein is CASSVVDQDRGYTF.